These 30 T cell receptor beta chains were sequenced from one sample in a study of T cells after yellow fever vaccination. TCRdb processed the 5' RACE reads anew with MiXCR; each CDR3 protein has one entry. Of around 300,000 distinct CDR3 sequences in the sample, 4.1% were seen once. Here the sequenced sample was PBMCs, taken 5 days after the yellow fever booster vaccination. The receptors derive from a man aged 18 to 29 who received the YFV17D yellow fever vaccine.

The genes are TRBV5-4 and TRBJ2-7; 11 bases are a match to TRBD2. The J segment lost 6 bases and the V segment lost 2 bases, leaving 4 bases of the junction unmatched. This CDR3 is built from 14 residues. Germline CDR1 reads SGHNT; CDR2 reads YYREEE (reference sequence). The CDR3 region has the DNA TGTGCCAGCAGCTTTAGCGGGGGGGCCCTCGAGCAGTACTTC. Translated: CASSFSGGALEQYF.

This clonotype came up many times. The chain combines TRBV12-3 or TRBV12-4 with TRBJ1-6; perhaps TRBD1 as D (6 bases). Trimming took off 1 base at V and 7 bases at J, with 8 bases between the two ends. This CDR3 is built from 14 residues. The CDR3 nucleotides read TGTGCCAGCAGTTTAGGACAGGTCAATTCACCCCTCCACTTT. This gives the protein CASSLGQVNSPLHF.

This clonotype showed up just a few times. J is TRBJ2-7 and V is TRBV20-1; TRBD1 matches 7 bases. The CDR3 is 17 residues long. With 3 bases clipped from V and 4 bases from J, the junction kept 18 bases outside the gene matches. CDR1 and CDR2 (germline): DFQATT, SNEGSKA (reference sequence). This CDR3 is CSASPMTGNDGWYEQYV. As DNA, the CDR3 is TGCAGTGCTAGCCCGATGACAGGGAATGATGGTTGGTACGAGCAGTACGTC.

This clonotype was seen ten or more times. This chain uses TRBV5-1 with TRBJ1-2; 9 nucleotides line up with TRBD1. This CDR3 region has 14 residues. The germline gives CDR1 SGHRS, CDR2 YFSETQ. After removal of 0 bases from V and 4 bases from J, the junction contained 1 base not matched to a gene. The CDR3 DNA reads as TGCGCCAGCAGCTTGGGGACAGGGGTCTATGGCTACACCTTC. As protein: CASSLGTGVYGYTF.

In its sample, this clonotype was seen many times. The genes are TRBV28 and TRBJ1-1, with D hard to call. The germline CDR1 and CDR2 sequences are MDHEN and SYDVKM. Trimming pared 6 bases from V and 0 bases from J, leaving 11 bases between. This CDR3 is 14 amino acids long. The chain's CDR3 is CASRNDRMNTEAFF. The CDR3 DNA follows: TGTGCCAGCAGAAACGACCGAATGAACACTGAAGCTTTCTTT.

This clonotype has only a few counts. V and J are TRBV7-2 and TRBJ1-1; D ambiguous. CDR1 and CDR2 from the germline V gene are SGHTA and FQGNSA. V was pared by 6 bases and J by 3 bases, with 17 bases between. The CDR3 length is 15 residues. DNA of the CDR3: TGTGCCAGCAGTCCAGTCTCTGGGAGGGACACTGAAGCTTTCTTT. Protein product: CASSPVSGRDTEAFF.

This clonotype was found many times. This sequence joins TRBV4-2 and TRBJ2-1; 7 bases line up with TRBD1. The CDR3 extends over 15 amino acids. V shed 2 bases, J shed 1 base, and the junction held 2 bases outside the gene matches. The V gene's germline CDR1 is LGHNA and CDR2 YNFKEQ. CDR3 in amino acids: CASSQRTGSYNEQFF. The CDR3 DNA reads TGTGCCAGCAGCCAACGGACAGGTTCCTACAATGAGCAGTTCTTC.

The chain combines TRBV30 with TRBJ1-2, with TRBD1 matching 7 bases. The J segment lost 7 bases and the V segment lost 0 bases, leaving 5 bases of the junction unmatched. CDR1 is GTSNPN, CDR2 SVGIG, per germline (reference sequence). The CDR3 spans 13 residues. As DNA, the CDR3 is TGTGCCTGGAGTGTATCAGGGGGGTTTGGCTACACCTTC. It yields the protein CAWSVSGGFGYTF.

V and J are TRBV6-5 and TRBJ2-1, with 12 bases aligning to TRBD1. The CDR3 has 15 residues. The ends lost 7 bases at V and 6 bases at J; junction bases unmatched: 7. The germline V gene has CDR1 MNHEY and CDR2 SVGAGI. Here the CDR3 reads CASTSRDRGLNEQFF. CDR3 DNA sequence: TGTGCCAGCACCTCCCGGGACAGGGGGCTCAATGAGCAGTTCTTC.

Concerning this clonotype: An end of the junction does not agree with germline; a read error may underlie this. The rearrangement uses TRBV6-5 and TRBJ2-3; 9 bases are shared with TRBD2. This CDR3 region has 13 residues. The germline V gene has CDR1 MNHEY and CDR2 SVGAGI. CDR3 loop: CASSYSLGGGAIF. In DNA, the CDR3 is TGTGCCAGCAGTTACTCTCTTGGCGGGGGGGCTATTTTT.

V gene TRBV2 combines with J gene TRBJ1-1; TRBD1 is a possible D gene (5 bases). V lost 2 bases and J lost 0, with 10 bases in between. Germline V gene lookup returns CDR1 SNHLY and CDR2 FYNNEI. This CDR3 region has 15 residues. The CDR3 coding sequence is TGTGCCAGCAGTGAATCCCAGGGAATGAACACTGAAGCTTTCTTT. This encodes CASSESQGMNTEAFF.

This clonotype has at least ten counts. CDR3 nucleotide sequence: TGTGCCATCCCGATCGCAGGGAACACCGGGGAGCTGTTTTTT. As protein: CAIPIAGNTGELFF. The chain uses TRBV10-3 and TRBJ2-2; D gene ambiguous. V was trimmed by 8 bases and J by 1 base, leaving 11 bases between them. There are 14 residues in the CDR3. CDR1 and CDR2 (germline): ENHRY, SYGVKD.

This clonotype was detected a few times. This rearrangement joins TRBV12-3 or TRBV12-4 to TRBJ2-3; D is uncertain. The CDR3 consists of 16 residues. Trimming left V 0 bases short and J 4 bases short, with 14 bases between. The CDR3 DNA sequence: TGTGCCAGCAGTTTAGCCCAAATTCCGAGTGCAGATACGCAGTATTTT. Its translation: CASSLAQIPSADTQYF.

This clonotype has a handful of counts. This chain connects TRBV7-9 to TRBJ2-1, with unresolved D. Germline CDR1 reads SEHNR; CDR2 reads FQNEAQ (reference sequence). V lost 5 bases, J lost 4 bases, and 9 bases lay in between. This CDR3 region has 13 residues. The chain's CDR3 is CASSHDRYNEQFF. The CDR3 nucleotides read TGTGCCAGCAGCCACGATAGGTACAATGAGCAGTTCTTC.

The chain has TRBV6-2 or TRBV6-3 and TRBJ2-5, with 8 bases identical to TRBD2. Germline loops: CDR1 MNHEY, CDR2 SVGEGT. V dropped 7 bases and J dropped 2; count of bases not matched to a gene: 9. The CDR3 has 15 residues. The CDR3 region has the DNA TGTGCCAGCATCCCTACGGGGGGGCGTCAAGAGACCCAGTACTTC. Its protein product is CASIPTGGRQETQYF.

This clonotype was seen more than once but under ten times. This sequence joins TRBV21-1 and TRBJ2-5; the listed D gene, TRBD1, was not tested against the DNA. TRBV21-1 is a recognized pseudogene. The CDR3 runs 19 residues. The CDR3 nucleotides read TGTGCCAGCAGCATTCTCGGAAAACATCGTGGACAAATACAAGAGACCCAGTACTTC. Protein sequence: CASSILGKHRGQIQETQYF.

This clonotype was observed many times. This sequence joins TRBV3-1 and TRBJ2-3; 7 bases agree with TRBD2. J lost 3 bases, V lost 1 base, and 4 bases had no gene match. Germline CDR1 is LGHDT and CDR2 is YNNKEL (reference sequence). The length of the CDR3 is 15 residues. The CDR3: CASSQAGGRTDTQYF. The DNA for the CDR3 is TGTGCCAGCAGCCAAGCGGGGGGTCGGACAGATACGCAGTATTTT.

The V and J genes are TRBV24-1 and TRBJ2-5; the match to TRBD1 covers 7 bases. The CDR3 is 18 residues long. The ends lost 3 bases at V and 3 bases at J; junction bases unmatched: 15. Per the germline V gene, CDR1 is KGHDR and CDR2 is SFDVKD. In DNA, the CDR3 is TGTGCCACCAGTGATCCCCGGGACAGAATTTGGTCAGAAGAGACCCAGTACTTC. Translating gives CATSDPRDRIWSEETQYF.

V usage is TRBV3-1 and J usage is TRBJ2-3, with D unclear. Germline CDR1 LGHDT, CDR2 YNNKEL (reference sequence). The CDR3 length is 14 residues. The V and J ends lost 3 bases and 4 bases respectively, with 11 bases between them. The CDR3 DNA follows: TGTGCCAGCAGCCATAGTTTGGCACCAGATACGCAGTATTTT. This encodes CASSHSLAPDTQYF.

This chain links TRBV7-2 with TRBJ2-1; D unclear. The CDR3 runs 15 residues. Trimming removed 3 bases from V and 0 bases from J, with 9 bases in between. Germline CDR1 is SGHTA and CDR2 is FQGNSA. CDR3 sequence: CASSLQQSSYNEQFF. The CDR3 region has the DNA TGTGCCAGCAGCTTGCAGCAGAGCTCCTACAATGAGCAGTTCTTC.

The CDR3 spells CASSTGQGPDTQYF. CDR3 sequence (DNA): TGTGCCAGCAGTACCGGACAGGGCCCAGATACGCAGTATTTT. The chain is built from TRBV28 and TRBJ2-3, with 8 bases aligning to TRBD1. The CDR3 totals 14 residues. V was clipped by 5 bases and J by 4 bases; unmatched bases: 5. Germline V gene sequence: CDR1 MDHEN, CDR2 SYDVKM.

This clonotype appeared many times. The genes are TRBV5-1 and TRBJ2-1; 10 positions agree with TRBD1. CDR1 is SGHRS, CDR2 YFSETQ, per germline. J was trimmed by 3 bases and V by 4 bases; bases with no gene match: 7. The length of the CDR3 is 16 residues. The CDR3 spells CASSRTDRGDYNEQFF. CDR3 bases: TGCGCCAGCAGCAGGACGGACAGGGGGGACTACAATGAGCAGTTCTTC.

This clonotype was seen more than once but under ten times. V usage is TRBV18 and J usage is TRBJ1-6; D perhaps matches TRBD1 (6 bases). V was clipped by 5 bases and J by 10 bases, with 18 bases between them. Looked up from germline, CDR1 is KGHSH and CDR2 is LQKENI. CDR3 length equals 15 residues. The CDR3 DNA is TGTGCCAGCTCAGCGACAAACAGGGAGGGCTCACCCCTCCACTTT. This translates into CASSATNREGSPLHF.

In this sample, this clonotype turned up many times. The rearrangement uses TRBV5-5 and TRBJ2-7; tentative D call: TRBD2 (6 bases). Germline-derived CDR1 and CDR2 are SGHKS and YYEKEE (reference sequence). The V end lost 4 bases, the J end lost 2 bases, and 16 bases lay between the germline ends. CDR3 length: 15 amino acids. CDR3 nucleotides: TGTGCCAGCAGCCCCGTTGGAGGGAAGACCTACGAGCAGTACTTC. Translating gives CASSPVGGKTYEQYF. Together with reference TRBV5-5 and TRBJ2-7, the CDR3 gives the full variable domain: DAGVTQSPTHLIKTRGQQVTLRCSPISGHKSVSWYQQVLGQGPQFIFQYYEKEERGRGNFPDRFSARQFPNYSSELNVNALLLGDSALYLCASSPVGGKTYEQYFGPGTRLTVT.

This chain links TRBV21-1 with TRBJ1-5. TRBV21-1 is labeled a pseudogene. The CDR3 is made up of 16 amino acids. CDR3 nucleotides: TGTGCCAGCAGCAATAATAGCGGGAGAGAGGATCAGCCCCAGCATTTT. Protein sequence: CASSNNSGREDQPQHF.

This clonotype was picked up many times. The chain has TRBV7-2 and TRBJ2-1; D remains unclear. Germline-derived CDR1 and CDR2 are SGHTA and FQGNSA. The CDR3 consists of 16 residues. The germline V and J ends were trimmed by 3 bases and 1 base, with 13 bases remaining between them. The CDR3 coding sequence is TGTGCCAGCAGCTTGAGCCCTTCCAGGTCCTACAATGAGCAGTTCTTC. Its translation is CASSLSPSRSYNEQFF.

The chain uses TRBV5-1 and TRBJ2-3, with TRBD1 matching over 7 bases. Germline V CDR1 and CDR2: SGHRS, YFSETQ. The CDR3 spans 15 residues. The V and J ends lost 2 bases and 2 bases, in that order; junction bases with no gene match: 5. The CDR3 protein is CASSFGTAITDTQYF. As DNA, the CDR3 is TGCGCCAGCAGCTTCGGGACAGCCATCACAGATACGCAGTATTTT.

This chain links TRBV5-6 with TRBJ2-4; D is perhaps TRBD1 (6 bases). CDR3 length equals 14 residues. Germline values: CDR1 SGHDT, CDR2 YYEEEE. V dropped 3 bases and J dropped 8 bases, with 15 bases sitting between them. The CDR3 nucleotides are TGTGCCAGCAGCTCCCCTTCCAGGGGCGACATTCAGTACTTC. Its translation is CASSSPSRGDIQYF. Based on the CDR3 plus reference TRBV5-6 and TRBJ2-4, the full variable domain is DAGVTQSPTHLIKTRGQQVTLRCSPKSGHDTVSWYQQALGQGPQFIFQYYEEEERQRGNFPDRFSGHQFPNYSSELNVNALLLGDSALYLCASSSPSRGDIQYFGAGTRLSVL.

There are a few counts of this clonotype. The chain joins TRBV9 to TRBJ2-5; weak D call: TRBD1 (5 bases). V was cut by 0 bases and J by 2 bases, with 8 bases left in between. Germline-derived CDR1 and CDR2 are SGDLS and YYNGEE. This CDR3 is 14 amino acids long. CDR3 loop: CASSVDRGQETQYF. The DNA for the CDR3 is TGTGCCAGCAGCGTAGATAGGGGACAAGAGACCCAGTACTTC.

A word on this clonotype: Relative to the germline gene, one junction end is altered; a read error may explain this. J is TRBJ1-2 and V is TRBV5-4; D is unclear. Germline CDR1 reads SGHNT; CDR2 reads YYREEE (reference sequence). The CDR3 loop spans 14 amino acids. The chain's CDR3 is CANSSFGRNYGYTF. CDR3 sequence (DNA): TGTGCCAACAGCTCCTTCGGGCGAAACTATGGCTACACCTTC.